This T cell receptor beta chain was found in a study of blood T cell repertoires in COVID-19. This clone was observed many times. This study enrolled people aged 18 to 89 from roughly 24 US geographic areas. Cohorts were assigned according to the clinical history that participants reported. Under the authors' procedure: Reference gene primer amplification yielded estimated nucleated cell counts. Clones were read by immunoSEQ multiplex PCR, and TCRdb kept only the in-frame ones, dropping some. For V, J and clone size, that table is used; D and trimming come from the DNA. Among 150,000 to 200,000 clones listed, 75% to 85% were seen once. Sequenced input: PBMCs or T cells enriched from blood (not recorded which). The sequence came from a woman between 50 and 59 years old with acute COVID-19.

In nucleotides, the CDR3 is TGTGCCAGTAGTATGTTCCCGGACAGCCCCGATCAGCCCCAGCATTTT. Residues: CASSMFPDSPDQPQHF. This chain links TRBV19 with TRBJ1-5; D might be TRBD1 (6 bases). V was shortened by 3 bases and J by 5 bases, with 17 bases between the two germline ends. This CDR3 comprises 16 residues. Looked up from germline, CDR1 is LNHDA and CDR2 is SQIVND (reference sequence).